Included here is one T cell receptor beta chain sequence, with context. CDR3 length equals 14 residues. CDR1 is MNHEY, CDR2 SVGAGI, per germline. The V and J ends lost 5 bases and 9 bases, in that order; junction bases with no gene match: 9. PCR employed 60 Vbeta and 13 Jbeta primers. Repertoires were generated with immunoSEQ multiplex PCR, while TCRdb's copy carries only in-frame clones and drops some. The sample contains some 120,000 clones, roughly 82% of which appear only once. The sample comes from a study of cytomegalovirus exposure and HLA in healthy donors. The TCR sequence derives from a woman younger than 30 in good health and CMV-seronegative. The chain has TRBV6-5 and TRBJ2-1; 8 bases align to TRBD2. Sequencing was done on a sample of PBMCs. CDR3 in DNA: TGTGCCAGCAGTCTGGGGACTAGGCGAGGTGAGCAGTTCTTC. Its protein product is CASSLGTRRGEQFF.